This T cell receptor beta chain was retrieved from a study of blood T cell repertoires in COVID-19. Study in general: Acute and convalescent COVID-19 samples came from the United States, Italy and Spain. PBMCs, B-cell-depleted T cells, or T cells provided the cDNA or gDNA that made up the material.

TCRdb keeps only in-frame clones here, not all; method: immunoSEQ multiplex PCR. This table holds fewer than 250,000 clones, more than 75% found once. Recruited during active infection, patients (from Seattle) were subsequently followed longitudinally. The CDR3 contains 14 residues. The V gene's germline CDR1 is SNHLY and CDR2 FYNNEI. Trimming took 0 bases from V and 7 from J, leaving 10 bases between them. The sequence was obtained from a woman aged 55 to 70 with COVID-19, enrolled during active disease. Sequencing was carried out using peripheral blood. The gene calls are TRBV2 and TRBJ2-1, with TRBD1 as a possible D gene (6 bases). CDR3 residues: CASSEARQANEQFF. As DNA, the CDR3 is TGTGCCAGCAGTGAAGCCCGACAGGCGAATGAGCAGTTCTTC.